The 19 T cell receptor beta chains below were found in one sample sequenced in a study of blood T cell repertoires in COVID-19. This table comes from immunoSEQ multiplex PCR, and its TCRdb copy is limited to in-frame clones, with some not included. The profile shows 35,000 to 50,000 clones, around 85% of them singletons. The sequencing input was peripheral blood. These receptors were collected from a man aged 55 to 69 with acute or convalescent COVID-19.

This rearrangement joins TRBV7-2 to TRBJ2-5; 13 bases align to TRBD2. This CDR3 has 17 residues. V lost 5 bases and J lost 4; bases outside the gene matches: 10. Germline V gives CDR1 SGHTA, CDR2 FQGNSA. The CDR3 is CASSPGGLAGRRETQYF. The CDR3 nucleotides are TGTGCCAGCAGCCCCGGGGGACTAGCGGGAAGGCGAGAGACCCAGTACTTC.

This clone was recorded a few times. The chain links TRBV3-1 (or the pseudogene TRBV3-2) to TRBJ1-3; no clear D gene. This CDR3 region has 15 residues. Trimming took 4 bases from V and 0 from J, leaving 10 bases between them. Germline CDR1 and CDR2: LGHDT and YNNKEL (reference sequence). CDR3 region: CASSPRGVSGNTIYF. The DNA of the CDR3 is TGTGCCAGCAGCCCCCGAGGAGTCTCTGGAAACACCATATATTTT.

The chain has TRBV7-2 and TRBJ1-5, with D uncertain. V was clipped by 1 base and J by 4 bases, with 14 bases between them. Looked up from germline, CDR1 is SGHTA and CDR2 is FQGNSA. CDR3 size: 16 residues. The DNA for the CDR3 is TGTGCCAGCAGCTTAGGGTACGGAGGCCCTAATCAGCCCCAGCATTTT. This gives the protein CASSLGYGGPNQPQHF.

This chain joins TRBV6-1 and TRBJ1-4, with D possibly matching TRBD1 (5 bases). V gave up 3 bases and J gave up 4 bases, with 9 bases separating them. This CDR3 comprises 14 residues. CDR1 and CDR2 from the germline V gene are MNHNS and SASEGT. CDR3 protein: CASSDLRGNEKLFF. The CDR3 region has the DNA TGTGCCAGCAGTGATTTAAGGGGTAATGAAAAACTGTTTTTT.

This clone was found a few times. The rearrangement links TRBV11-3 to TRBJ2-1; the match to TRBD2 covers 11 bases. Germline loops: CDR1 SGHNT, CDR2 YENEEA. This CDR3 contains 17 residues. V trimming: 0 bases; J trimming: 4 bases; junction bases outside the gene matches: 5. For the CDR3, the DNA is TGTGCCAGCAGCTTAGATGGGACTAGCGGACAATACAATGAGCAGTTCTTC. Protein sequence: CASSLDGTSGQYNEQFF.

The rearrangement joins TRBV19 to TRBJ2-3; possibly TRBD1 for D (6 bases). Germline loops: CDR1 LNHDA, CDR2 SQIVND (reference sequence). This CDR3 region has 16 residues. The V and J ends lost 4 bases and 5 bases respectively, with 19 bases between them. CDR3 loop: CASSSPRDKGRDTQYF. The CDR3 coding sequence is TGTGCCAGTAGTAGCCCCCGGGACAAAGGGCGAGATACGCAGTATTTT. The whole variable domain, remainder taken from reference TRBV19 and TRBJ2-3, is DGGITQSPKYLFRKEGQNVTLSCEQNLNHDAMYWYRQDPGQGLRLIYYSQIVNDFQKGDIAEGYSVSREKKESFPLTVTSAQKNPTAFYLCASSSPRDKGRDTQYFGPGTRLTVL.

V is TRBV30 and J is TRBJ2-7; 8 nucleotides align to TRBD1. J lost 7 bases, V lost 1 base, and 3 bases had no gene match. CDR3 length equals 12 residues. Germline V gene lookup returns CDR1 GTSNPN and CDR2 SVGIG (reference sequence). CDR3 sequence: CAWSGRGREQYF. Here the CDR3 DNA reads TGTGCCTGGAGTGGCAGGGGGCGGGAGCAGTACTTC.

The chain recombines TRBV7-6 with TRBJ2-5; the match to TRBD2 covers 10 bases. Trimming removed 1 base from V and 9 bases from J; junction bases left unmatched: 8. Germline lookup yields CDR1 SGHVS and CDR2 FNYEAQ. This CDR3 is 15 amino acids long. This chain's CDR3 is CASSLGSGRAVAQYF. CDR3 in DNA: TGTGCCAGCAGCTTAGGCAGCGGGAGGGCCGTGGCCCAGTACTTC. Full variable domain (missing parts from reference TRBV7-6 and TRBJ2-5): GAGVSQSPRYKVTKRGQDVALRCDPISGHVSLYWYRQALGQGPEFLTYFNYEAQQDKSGLPNDRFSAERPEGSISTLTIQRTEQRDSAMYRCASSLGSGRAVAQYFGPGTRLLVL.

In its sample, this clone was seen a few times. This chain links TRBV3-1 (or the pseudogene TRBV3-2) with TRBJ1-1; no reliable D call. The V gene's germline CDR1 is LGHDT and CDR2 YNNKEL (reference sequence). CDR3 length equals 14 residues. Trimming cost V 1 base and J 8 bases, with 14 bases left between them. CDR3: CASSQVSQASEAFF. CDR3 in DNA: TGTGCCAGCAGCCAAGTCTCCCAGGCGTCCGAAGCTTTCTTT.

The chain employs TRBV11-2 and TRBJ2-7, with D unclear. Germline lookup yields CDR1 SGHAT and CDR2 FQNNGV. V lost 2 bases and J lost 6, with 11 bases in between. The CDR3 spans 13 residues. CDR3: CASSLSRVGEQYF. The CDR3 bases are TGTGCCAGCAGCTTATCCCGGGTGGGCGAGCAGTACTTC.

The chain is built from TRBV28 and TRBJ2-3; TRBD2 matches 10 bases. The J segment lost 5 bases and the V segment lost 7 bases, leaving 12 bases of the junction unmatched. Germline values: CDR1 MDHEN, CDR2 SYDVKM. The CDR3 consists of 16 residues. In DNA form, the CDR3 reads TGTGCCAGCACCGTTCTAGCGGGAGTCCCTGTAGATACGCAGTATTTT. Its translation is CASTVLAGVPVDTQYF.

This clone was seen a single time. The genes are TRBV18 and TRBJ1-3; D gene unclear. V lost 1 base and J lost 0, with 7 bases in between. Germline loops: CDR1 KGHSH, CDR2 LQKENI. The CDR3 extends over 15 amino acids. The CDR3, as DNA: TGTGCCAGCTCACCACTCGGGGACTCTGGAAACACCATATATTTT. Residues: CASSPLGDSGNTIYF.

The gene calls are TRBV4-1 and TRBJ2-3; 9 bases map to TRBD2. This CDR3 spans 18 amino acids. Germline V gene lookup returns CDR1 MGHRA and CDR2 YSYEKL. Trimming removed 1 base from V and 0 bases from J; junction bases left unmatched: 8. CDR3 sequence: CASSQGRGGNPSTDTQYF. Here the CDR3 DNA reads TGCGCCAGCAGCCAAGGGCGGGGGGGAAACCCCAGCACAGATACGCAGTATTTT.

The chain uses TRBV20-1 and TRBJ2-1, with TRBD2 identical over 7 bases. The CDR3 runs to 14 residues. CDR1 and CDR2 from the germline V gene are DFQATT and SNEGSKA (reference sequence). The V gene end was trimmed by 3 bases and the J gene end by 3 bases; junction bases not matched to a gene: 5. The CDR3 sequence is CSASGLADYNEQFF. The CDR3 coding sequence is TGCAGTGCTAGTGGGCTAGCGGACTACAATGAGCAGTTCTTC.

The chain joins TRBV6-6 to TRBJ2-1, with 11 bases lining up with TRBD2. Germline CDR1 is MNHNY and CDR2 is SVGAGI (reference sequence). J was trimmed by 9 bases and V by 10 bases; bases with no gene match: 8. The CDR3 totals 13 residues. The DNA of the CDR3 is TGTGCCACCCAACTAGCGGGAGCGAGTGAGCAGTTCTTC. Encoded protein: CATQLAGASEQFF.

This clone was counted between two and nine times. This chain connects TRBV5-1 to TRBJ2-2, with TRBD1 identical over 9 bases. The V gene end was trimmed by 10 bases and the J gene end by 3 bases; junction bases not matched to a gene: 4. Germline-derived CDR1 and CDR2 are SGHRS and YFSETQ. The CDR3 is 13 amino acids. This CDR3 reads CAGRQGDTGELFF. The CDR3 DNA sequence: TGCGCCGGTAGACAGGGGGACACCGGGGAGCTGTTTTTT.

The chain has TRBV11-2 and TRBJ1-1; TRBD1 might be the D (5 bases). Trimming took 2 bases from V and 4 from J, leaving 11 bases between them. Germline V lookup: CDR1 SGHAT, CDR2 FQNNGV. This CDR3 region has 14 residues. Written as DNA, the CDR3 is TGTGCCAGCAGCTTACAGGGTACGAGCACTGAAGCTTTCTTT. Translation gives CASSLQGTSTEAFF.

V gene TRBV5-1 combines with J gene TRBJ2-3; 10 positions match TRBD2. V trimming: 4 bases; J trimming: 7 bases; junction bases outside the gene matches: 9. This CDR3 is 15 amino acids long. The germline gives CDR1 SGHRS, CDR2 YFSETQ. For the CDR3, the DNA is TGCGCCAGCAGCGAACTAGCGGGGCCGGCGTATACGCAGTATTTT. Residues: CASSELAGPAYTQYF. The entire variable domain, with the rest obtained from reference TRBV5-1 and TRBJ2-3, is as follows: KAGVTQTPRYLIKTRGQQVTLSCSPISGHRSVSWYQQTPGQGLQFLFEYFSETQRNKGNFPGRFSGRQFSNSRSEMNVSTLELGDSALYLCASSELAGPAYTQYFGPGTRLTVL.

The rearrangement uses TRBV29-1 and TRBJ2-1; TRBD2 might be the D (5 bases). CDR1 and CDR2 from the germline V gene are SQVTM and ANQGSEA. With 7 bases removed from V and 4 bases from J, the gap between germline ends came to 14 bases. The CDR3 spans 13 residues. The CDR3 sequence is CSGVGRTYNEQFF. As DNA, the CDR3 is TGCAGCGGGGTGGGTAGGACTTACAATGAGCAGTTCTTC.